Below, 24 T cell receptor beta chains from the same sample are listed, as sequenced in a study of blood T cell repertoires in COVID-19. Repertoires were generated with immunoSEQ multiplex PCR, while TCRdb's copy carries only in-frame clones and drops some. The table lists over 250,000 clones, 80% to 90% of them singletons. The sample taken for sequencing was peripheral blood. Every receptor here comes from an older woman with acute or convalescent COVID-19.

The J gene is TRBJ2-5, the V gene TRBV5-1; TRBD1 matches 9 bases. Germline V CDR1 and CDR2: SGHRS, YFSETQ. The CDR3 spans 18 residues. The V and J ends lost 1 base and 4 bases, in that order; junction bases with no gene match: 14. The CDR3 here is CASSLYTGGGLRGETQYF. The CDR3 nucleotides are TGCGCCAGCAGCTTGTACACAGGGGGCGGGTTGAGGGGAGAGACCCAGTACTTC.

The J gene is TRBJ1-5, the V gene TRBV19, with D possibly TRBD1 on 6 matching bases. The germline gives CDR1 LNHDA, CDR2 SQIVND (reference sequence). This CDR3 contains 16 residues. Trimming left V 7 bases short and J 4 bases short, with 20 bases between. The CDR3 loop reads CASTGGRGQPNQPQHF. As DNA, the CDR3 is TGTGCCAGTACTGGTGGCAGGGGCCAACCTAATCAGCCCCAGCATTTT. Drawing the rest from reference TRBV19 and TRBJ1-5, the complete variable domain is DGGITQSPKYLFRKEGQNVTLSCEQNLNHDAMYWYRQDPGQGLRLIYYSQIVNDFQKGDIAEGYSVSREKKESFPLTVTSAQKNPTAFYLCASTGGRGQPNQPQHFGDGTRLSIL.

The chain links TRBV7-3 to TRBJ1-2; 9 bases map to TRBD1. J gave up 6 bases and V 6 bases, and 11 bases lay outside the gene matches. The CDR3 has 15 amino acids. CDR1 and CDR2 (germline): SGHTA, FQGTGA. In DNA, the CDR3 is TGTGCCAGCAGTTCTGGGGATCGGACAGGGGATGGCTACACCTTC. Residues: CASSSGDRTGDGYTF.

The table lists this clone with a count of one. V and J are TRBV5-1 and TRBJ2-5; D is possibly TRBD2 (5 bases). Trimming pared 6 bases from V and 7 bases from J, leaving 19 bases between. This CDR3 is built from 14 residues. Germline CDR1 is SGHRS and CDR2 is YFSETQ. CDR3 amino acids: CASMAPEAKRTQYF. In DNA, the CDR3 is TGCGCCAGCATGGCCCCGGAGGCGAAGAGGACCCAGTACTTC.

The chain uses TRBV12-1 and TRBJ2-7; the table's D call, TRBD1, was not checked against the DNA. TRBV12-1 is classified as a pseudogene. The CDR3 extends over 16 amino acids. CDR3 nucleotides: TGTGCCAGTAGAATCCCGAGGGACACTTACTCCTACGAGCAGTACTTC. It codes for CASRIPRDTYSYEQYF.

This clone was recorded only once. V gene TRBV6-4 combines with J gene TRBJ2-2; 7 nucleotides match TRBD1. The V segment lost 5 bases and the J segment 5 bases; nucleotides outside the gene matches: 5. The CDR3 is 14 amino acids. The germline gives CDR1 MRHNA, CDR2 SNTAGT. For the CDR3, the DNA is TGTGCCAGCAGTAAACAGGGGTCGACCGGGGAGCTGTTTTTT. Amino acids: CASSKQGSTGELFF.

The V gene is TRBV10-2, the J gene TRBJ1-6, with D unresolved. The V gene's germline CDR1 is WSHSY and CDR2 SAAADI. Trimming shortened V by 8 bases and J by 6 bases, and 14 bases separated the two germline ends. This CDR3 is 14 amino acids long. The CDR3 nucleotides read TGCGCCAGCGGCCGACTTCTCGGTAATTCACCCCTCCACTTT. As protein: CASGRLLGNSPLHF.

CDR3 nucleotides: TGTGCCAGCAGCTTGGTGGGTGGCGGGGGGGCGAGGGATACGCAGTATTTT. This sequence encodes CASSLVGGGGARDTQYF. This chain uses TRBV5-5 with TRBJ2-3; 9 positions match TRBD2. This CDR3 region has 17 residues. CDR1 SGHKS and CDR2 YYEKEE come from the germline V gene (reference sequence). Germline trimming cut 0 bases from V and 6 bases from J; bases unmatched to any gene: 11.

The rearrangement links TRBV9 to TRBJ2-7; 9 bases are a match to TRBD1. CDR1 SGDLS and CDR2 YYNGEE come from the germline V gene. V lost 3 bases, J lost 6 bases, and 10 bases stayed unmatched. This CDR3 region has 15 residues. The CDR3 nucleotides are TGTGCCAGCAGCGAATCACAGGGGGCGTCGGTCGAGCAGTACTTC. Residues: CASSESQGASVEQYF.

V usage is TRBV5-6 and J usage is TRBJ1-4, with 7 bases fitting TRBD1. Germline values: CDR1 SGHDT, CDR2 YYEEEE. The V gene end was trimmed by 4 bases and the J gene end by 5 bases; junction bases not matched to a gene: 8. CDR3 length: 15 residues. The CDR3 loop reads CASSRRTGGNEKLFF. For the CDR3, the DNA is TGTGCCAGCAGCCGCAGGACAGGTGGAAATGAAAAACTGTTTTTT.

The V call is TRBV28, the J call TRBJ1-6; TRBD1 matches 7 bases. Germline CDR1 and CDR2: MDHEN and SYDVKM. This CDR3 has 18 amino acids. J was trimmed by 7 bases and V by 5 bases; bases with no gene match: 17. The CDR3 sequence is CASSTSPGQVGRNSPLHF. Here the CDR3 DNA reads TGTGCCAGCAGTACGAGCCCTGGACAGGTCGGTCGGAATTCACCCCTCCACTTT.

CDR3 nucleotides: TGTGCCAGCAGCCAAGGTGGGACAGGTCATGGCAATCAGCCCCAGCATTTT. This sequence encodes CASSQGGTGHGNQPQHF. This chain joins TRBV3-1 (or the pseudogene TRBV3-2) and TRBJ1-5, with 8 bases aligning to TRBD1. Germline values: CDR1 LGHDT, CDR2 YNNKEL (reference sequence). The CDR3 runs 17 residues. V lost 1 base to trimming and J lost 2 bases; unmatched junction nucleotides: 7.

The genes are TRBV3-1 (or the pseudogene TRBV3-2) and TRBJ2-1; 8 bases align to TRBD2. The length of the CDR3 is 15 residues. Germline V CDR1 and CDR2: LGHDT, YNNKEL (reference sequence). The V segment lost 4 bases and the J segment 8 bases; nucleotides outside the gene matches: 10. CDR3 protein: CASSPHRTSPHEQFF. CDR3 sequence (DNA): TGTGCCAGCAGCCCTCACCGGACTAGCCCCCATGAGCAGTTCTTC.

The V and J genes are TRBV7-9 and TRBJ2-3; 9 bases are shared with TRBD2. V trimming: 1 base; J trimming: 4 bases; junction bases outside the gene matches: 6. Germline-derived CDR1 and CDR2 are SEHNR and FQNEAQ (reference sequence). The CDR3 contains 16 residues. As DNA, the CDR3 is TGTGCCAGCAGCTTAGACGGCGGGGGGGCTGCAGATACGCAGTATTTT. Translation: CASSLDGGGAADTQYF.

V and J are TRBV12-5 and TRBJ2-1; D is possibly TRBD2 (6 bases). This CDR3 comprises 14 residues. V was pared by 6 bases and J by 4 bases, with 13 bases between. Per the germline V gene, CDR1 is LGHNT and CDR2 is FRNRAP. For the CDR3, the DNA is TGTGCTAGTGGCCCCGGGACTGTTTACAATGAGCAGTTCTTC. This gives the protein CASGPGTVYNEQFF.

This clone has a handful of counts. The V and J genes are TRBV15 and TRBJ1-4; D ambiguous. This CDR3 is built from 16 residues. Germline V gives CDR1 LNHNV, CDR2 YYDKDF (reference sequence). V was pared by 0 bases and J by 3 bases, with 11 bases between. CDR3 sequence: CATSRELQAPNEKLFF. In nucleotides, the CDR3 is TGTGCCACCAGCAGAGAACTCCAGGCCCCTAATGAAAAACTGTTTTTT.

This clone was observed once. The rearrangement links TRBV2 to TRBJ2-3; 9 bases are shared with TRBD1. With V trimmed by 4 bases and J by 4 bases, 0 bases remained unmatched. Germline loops: CDR1 SNHLY, CDR2 FYNNEI. The CDR3 length is 13 residues. The CDR3 sequence is CASSGTGADTQYF. In DNA form, the CDR3 reads TGTGCCAGCAGTGGGACAGGGGCAGATACGCAGTATTTT.

V and J are TRBV19 and TRBJ1-1; D uncertain. The CDR3 is 15 amino acids. V was clipped by 7 bases and J by 3 bases, with 18 bases between them. Germline V gene lookup returns CDR1 LNHDA and CDR2 SQIVND (reference sequence). The DNA of the CDR3 is TGTGCCAGTACTCCCCTTCTCCAACGAGACACTGAAGCTTTCTTT. Translation gives CASTPLLQRDTEAFF.

The chain is built from TRBV5-1 and TRBJ2-5; 8 bases align to TRBD1. CDR1 and CDR2 from the germline V gene are SGHRS and YFSETQ. The CDR3 spans 15 residues. V was pared by 4 bases and J by 4 bases, with 9 bases of the junction left unmatched. CDR3 bases: TGCGCCAGCAGCCTGGGATTCGGGACAGGAGAGACCCAGTACTTC. It translates to CASSLGFGTGETQYF.

This clone was picked up one time. The chain recombines TRBV5-5 with TRBJ2-1, with D maybe TRBD1 (6 bases). The CDR3 totals 15 residues. The germline CDR1 and CDR2 sequences are SGHKS and YYEKEE (reference sequence). Trimming removed 2 bases from V and 6 bases from J, with 15 bases in between. The CDR3 loop reads CASSFPGTLFNEQFF. In DNA, the CDR3 is TGTGCCAGCAGCTTTCCTGGGACACTCTTCAATGAGCAGTTCTTC.

This chain joins TRBV29-1 and TRBJ2-1, with a possible D match to TRBD1 (6 bases). V shed 2 bases and J shed 2 bases, with 13 bases lying between them. The CDR3 runs to 15 residues. Germline assignment: CDR1 SQVTM and CDR2 ANQGSEA. The CDR3 protein is CSVELGDNAYNEQFF. The CDR3 nucleotides read TGCAGCGTTGAATTGGGGGACAACGCCTACAATGAGCAGTTCTTC.

The gene calls are TRBV7-9 and TRBJ2-1; D perhaps matches TRBD2 (5 bases). Germline CDR1 and CDR2: SEHNR and FQNEAQ (reference sequence). The germline V and J ends were trimmed by 1 base and 8 bases, with 15 bases remaining between them. This CDR3 is built from 15 residues. The CDR3 loop reads CASSLEEAAVYEQFF. CDR3 bases: TGTGCCAGCAGCTTAGAGGAGGCCGCGGTATATGAGCAGTTCTTC.

The CDR3 reads CASSATGNTGELFF. The CDR3 DNA follows: TGCGCCAGCAGCGCGACGGGGAACACCGGGGAGCTGTTTTTT. This chain uses TRBV5-1 with TRBJ2-2; D gene uncertain. V lost 4 bases, J lost 1 base, and 8 bases lay in between. This CDR3 is built from 14 residues. Germline loops: CDR1 SGHRS, CDR2 YFSETQ.

The V and J genes are TRBV2 and TRBJ1-5; no clear D gene. Per the germline V gene, CDR1 is SNHLY and CDR2 is FYNNEI. Trimming cost V 3 bases and J 6 bases, with 6 bases left between them. The CDR3 totals 12 residues. The CDR3 DNA is TGTGCCAGCAGTGACATCGGTCAGCCCCAGCATTTT. This translates into CASSDIGQPQHF.